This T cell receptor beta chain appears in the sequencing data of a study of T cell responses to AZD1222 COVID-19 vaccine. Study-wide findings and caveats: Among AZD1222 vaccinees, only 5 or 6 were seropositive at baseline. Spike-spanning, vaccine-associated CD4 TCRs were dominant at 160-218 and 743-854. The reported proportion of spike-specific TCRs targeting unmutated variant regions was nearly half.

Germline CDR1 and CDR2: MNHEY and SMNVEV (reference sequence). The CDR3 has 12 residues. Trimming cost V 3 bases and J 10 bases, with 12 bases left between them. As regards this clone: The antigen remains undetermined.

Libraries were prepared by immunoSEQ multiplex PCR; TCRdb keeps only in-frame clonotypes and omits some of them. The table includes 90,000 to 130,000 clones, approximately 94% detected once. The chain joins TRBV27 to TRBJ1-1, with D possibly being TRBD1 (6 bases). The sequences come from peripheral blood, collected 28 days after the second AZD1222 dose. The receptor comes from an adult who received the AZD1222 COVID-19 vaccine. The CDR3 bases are TGTGCCAGCAGTTTCCCAGGGGCCGGAGCTTTCTTT. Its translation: CASSFPGAGAFF.